This T cell receptor (beta chain) was sequenced during a study of T cell responses to AZD1222 COVID-19 vaccine. Whole-study findings and limits: It should be noted that donors were predominantly white British and more often female, and clonal diversity was possibly underestimated. The study reported that nearly half of spike-specific TCRs target unmutated variant regions. Dominant at 160-218 and 743-854, vaccine-associated CD4 TCRs also spanned spike. At study baseline, merely six AZD1222 recipients were seropositive.

The protocol was immunoSEQ multiplex PCR, while the TCRdb copy is restricted to in-frame clones and leaves out a portion. The sample holds approximately 68,000 clones, more than 75% seen once. Note on this clone: The antigen is undetermined.

Germline CDR1 and CDR2: SEHNR and FQNEAQ (reference sequence). Trimming cost V 5 bases and J 14 bases; bases outside gene matches: 12. The CDR3 spans 15 residues. This material consisted of peripheral blood, taken on day 0 of AZD1222 vaccination. This sequence joins TRBV7-9 and TRBJ1-6; 10 nucleotides line up with TRBD1. The sequence was collected from an adult in good health. This CDR3 reads CASSVDSGTGATLHF. DNA of the CDR3: TGTGCCAGCAGCGTAGACAGCGGGACAGGGGCCACCCTCCACTTT.